Shown below are 2 T cell receptor beta chains from a single sample sequenced in a study of CD8+ T cells in alopecia areata. Sequencing templates came from extracted RNA that was reverse transcribed into cDNA. Clones were sequenced by immunoSEQ multiplex PCR, and TCRdb holds only the in-frame ones, with some missing. This sample has about 120,000 clones, with 53% found just once. As to treatment: oral pan-JAK inhibitor, 5-10 mg twice daily. Sample: CD4+ T cells sorted from blood, taken at week 4, from a patient treated with tofacitinib. Every receptor here comes from a human donor with alopecia areata.

This chain joins TRBV29-1 and TRBJ2-1, with 8 bases that match TRBD1. Germline loops: CDR1 SQVTM, CDR2 ANQGSEA. This CDR3 spans 14 amino acids. V lost 5 bases to trimming and J lost 3 bases; unmatched junction nucleotides: 6. The CDR3 loop reads CSVYDRGRYNEQFF. In DNA form, the CDR3 reads TGCAGCGTTTACGACAGGGGACGCTACAATGAGCAGTTCTTC.

The chain combines TRBV30 with TRBJ2-1; D possibly corresponds to TRBD2 (6 bases). The CDR3 is made up of 15 amino acids. From germline, CDR1 is GTSNPN and CDR2 SVGIG (reference sequence). Trimming left V 0 bases short and J 6 bases short, with 15 bases between. DNA for the CDR3: TGTGCCTGGAGTGTAGCTGGGGGGTTGAGCAATGAGCAGTTCTTC. As protein: CAWSVAGGLSNEQFF.